This T cell receptor (beta chain) was documented in a study of Graves' ophthalmopathy and Graves' hyperthyroidism. Ophthalmopathy not arising within 18 months of follow-up defined hyperthyroidism as stable. PBMCs had their origin in fresh peripheral blood (approximately 9.9 ml). Deletions cut 0 bases from V and 0 bases from J, with 10 bases between. The length of the CDR3 is 16 residues. Germline V CDR1 and CDR2: SGDLS, YYNGEE. In this sample, this clonotype turned up a few times. For repertoire sequencing, the TCR beta CDR3 regions were amplified from RNA transcripts. Amplification began with first-round RT-PCR using HTBI primers, then second-round multiplex PCR was performed. MiXCR was run by TCRdb on the multiplex PCR reads, yielding one entry per CDR3 protein. The data contain hundreds of thousands of distinct CDR3 sequences, about 20% of them singletons.

The sequenced sample was peripheral blood. This TCR derives from a woman aged 18 to 35 with stable Graves' hyperthyroidism. Some clones in this sample may be carry-over from other donors' samples. This chain joins TRBV9 and TRBJ1-3, with D unresolved. CDR3 residues: CASSVEPESSGNTIYF. CDR3 bases: TGTGCCAGCAGCGTAGAGCCTGAGAGCTCTGGAAACACCATATATTTT.